The 2 T cell receptor beta chains listed next were all sequenced from one sample in a study of blood T cells in healthy people across ages. The use of a sample-barcoded 5' primer and a J-beta primer mix characterized a second PCR of roughly 7 to 12 cycles. TCRdb used MiXCR to reprocess the 5' RACE reads, holding one entry per CDR3 protein. Of over 600,000 distinct CDR3 sequences in the sample, about 45% are singletons; the top ten hold around 18%. The sample comprised blood. These receptors all stem from an elderly man in good health.

In the case of this clonotype: This clone may be a read error of a much larger clone one base away. V is TRBV5-1 and J is TRBJ2-3; D may be TRBD1 (6 bases). Germline CDR1 reads SGHRS; CDR2 reads YFSETQ. V shed 4 bases and J shed 4 bases, with 19 bases lying between them. The CDR3 runs 16 residues. The CDR3 region has the DNA TGCGCCAGCAGCCAGATGCCCAGGGGAGACGCAGATACGCAGTATTTT. It yields the protein CASSQMPRGDADTQYF.

This chain links TRBV27 with TRBJ2-5, with 15 bases fitting TRBD2. Unmatched junction bases numbered 4, after V lost 3 bases and J lost 2 bases. CDR1 is MNHEY and CDR2 is SMNVEV in the germline V gene (reference sequence). This CDR3 has 17 residues. CDR3 protein: CASSLTGTSGRQETQYF. In DNA form, the CDR3 reads TGTGCCAGCAGTTTGACTGGGACTAGCGGGAGGCAAGAGACCCAGTACTTC.